Listed here is a single T cell receptor (beta chain). Its antigen is unknown. TCRdb re-called the 5' RACE reads; every CDR3 protein appears as one record, without DNA. The sample includes 400,000 to 450,000 distinct CDR3 sequences. From germline, CDR1 is SGHVS and CDR2 FQNEAQ. The CDR3 length is 13 residues. These data belong to a study of T cells expressing NK-cell markers. Overall study findings and caveats: In about 6 donors, dominant NKG2C+ clonotypes were roughly 1.0-8% of CD8+ T cells. Expanded clones of NKG2C+ T cells had an unclear HCMV specificity.

This TCR derives from a woman aged 18 to 75 in good health. The sample taken for sequencing was blood T cells: a sorted CD56 or NKG2C T cell subset, CD4+ or CD8+ T cells, or bulk PBMC T cells (not recorded which). The chain couples TRBV7-8 to TRBJ1-2; TCRdb's assignment of TRBD1 cannot be checked, as there is no DNA. CDR3: CASSPLRSYGYTF.